This TCR beta chain appears in the sequencing data of a study of T cell responses to AZD1222 COVID-19 vaccine. Profiling relied on immunoSEQ multiplex PCR, and the TCRdb table lists in-frame clones only, not all of them. In the table there are 150,000 or so clones, roughly 90% of which are singletons. V was shortened by 5 bases and J by 5 bases, with 6 bases between the two germline ends. Germline V lookup: CDR1 MNHEY, CDR2 SMNVEV (reference sequence). The CDR3 runs to 11 residues. This clone was observed once. Material: peripheral blood, obtained on day 0 of AZD1222 vaccination. This chain joins TRBV27 and TRBJ1-2; a weak D match, TRBD1 (6 bases). This receptor was identified in an adult in good health. The CDR3 spells CASSQGYGYTF. Here the CDR3 DNA reads TGTGCCAGCAGTCAGGGGTATGGCTACACCTTC.